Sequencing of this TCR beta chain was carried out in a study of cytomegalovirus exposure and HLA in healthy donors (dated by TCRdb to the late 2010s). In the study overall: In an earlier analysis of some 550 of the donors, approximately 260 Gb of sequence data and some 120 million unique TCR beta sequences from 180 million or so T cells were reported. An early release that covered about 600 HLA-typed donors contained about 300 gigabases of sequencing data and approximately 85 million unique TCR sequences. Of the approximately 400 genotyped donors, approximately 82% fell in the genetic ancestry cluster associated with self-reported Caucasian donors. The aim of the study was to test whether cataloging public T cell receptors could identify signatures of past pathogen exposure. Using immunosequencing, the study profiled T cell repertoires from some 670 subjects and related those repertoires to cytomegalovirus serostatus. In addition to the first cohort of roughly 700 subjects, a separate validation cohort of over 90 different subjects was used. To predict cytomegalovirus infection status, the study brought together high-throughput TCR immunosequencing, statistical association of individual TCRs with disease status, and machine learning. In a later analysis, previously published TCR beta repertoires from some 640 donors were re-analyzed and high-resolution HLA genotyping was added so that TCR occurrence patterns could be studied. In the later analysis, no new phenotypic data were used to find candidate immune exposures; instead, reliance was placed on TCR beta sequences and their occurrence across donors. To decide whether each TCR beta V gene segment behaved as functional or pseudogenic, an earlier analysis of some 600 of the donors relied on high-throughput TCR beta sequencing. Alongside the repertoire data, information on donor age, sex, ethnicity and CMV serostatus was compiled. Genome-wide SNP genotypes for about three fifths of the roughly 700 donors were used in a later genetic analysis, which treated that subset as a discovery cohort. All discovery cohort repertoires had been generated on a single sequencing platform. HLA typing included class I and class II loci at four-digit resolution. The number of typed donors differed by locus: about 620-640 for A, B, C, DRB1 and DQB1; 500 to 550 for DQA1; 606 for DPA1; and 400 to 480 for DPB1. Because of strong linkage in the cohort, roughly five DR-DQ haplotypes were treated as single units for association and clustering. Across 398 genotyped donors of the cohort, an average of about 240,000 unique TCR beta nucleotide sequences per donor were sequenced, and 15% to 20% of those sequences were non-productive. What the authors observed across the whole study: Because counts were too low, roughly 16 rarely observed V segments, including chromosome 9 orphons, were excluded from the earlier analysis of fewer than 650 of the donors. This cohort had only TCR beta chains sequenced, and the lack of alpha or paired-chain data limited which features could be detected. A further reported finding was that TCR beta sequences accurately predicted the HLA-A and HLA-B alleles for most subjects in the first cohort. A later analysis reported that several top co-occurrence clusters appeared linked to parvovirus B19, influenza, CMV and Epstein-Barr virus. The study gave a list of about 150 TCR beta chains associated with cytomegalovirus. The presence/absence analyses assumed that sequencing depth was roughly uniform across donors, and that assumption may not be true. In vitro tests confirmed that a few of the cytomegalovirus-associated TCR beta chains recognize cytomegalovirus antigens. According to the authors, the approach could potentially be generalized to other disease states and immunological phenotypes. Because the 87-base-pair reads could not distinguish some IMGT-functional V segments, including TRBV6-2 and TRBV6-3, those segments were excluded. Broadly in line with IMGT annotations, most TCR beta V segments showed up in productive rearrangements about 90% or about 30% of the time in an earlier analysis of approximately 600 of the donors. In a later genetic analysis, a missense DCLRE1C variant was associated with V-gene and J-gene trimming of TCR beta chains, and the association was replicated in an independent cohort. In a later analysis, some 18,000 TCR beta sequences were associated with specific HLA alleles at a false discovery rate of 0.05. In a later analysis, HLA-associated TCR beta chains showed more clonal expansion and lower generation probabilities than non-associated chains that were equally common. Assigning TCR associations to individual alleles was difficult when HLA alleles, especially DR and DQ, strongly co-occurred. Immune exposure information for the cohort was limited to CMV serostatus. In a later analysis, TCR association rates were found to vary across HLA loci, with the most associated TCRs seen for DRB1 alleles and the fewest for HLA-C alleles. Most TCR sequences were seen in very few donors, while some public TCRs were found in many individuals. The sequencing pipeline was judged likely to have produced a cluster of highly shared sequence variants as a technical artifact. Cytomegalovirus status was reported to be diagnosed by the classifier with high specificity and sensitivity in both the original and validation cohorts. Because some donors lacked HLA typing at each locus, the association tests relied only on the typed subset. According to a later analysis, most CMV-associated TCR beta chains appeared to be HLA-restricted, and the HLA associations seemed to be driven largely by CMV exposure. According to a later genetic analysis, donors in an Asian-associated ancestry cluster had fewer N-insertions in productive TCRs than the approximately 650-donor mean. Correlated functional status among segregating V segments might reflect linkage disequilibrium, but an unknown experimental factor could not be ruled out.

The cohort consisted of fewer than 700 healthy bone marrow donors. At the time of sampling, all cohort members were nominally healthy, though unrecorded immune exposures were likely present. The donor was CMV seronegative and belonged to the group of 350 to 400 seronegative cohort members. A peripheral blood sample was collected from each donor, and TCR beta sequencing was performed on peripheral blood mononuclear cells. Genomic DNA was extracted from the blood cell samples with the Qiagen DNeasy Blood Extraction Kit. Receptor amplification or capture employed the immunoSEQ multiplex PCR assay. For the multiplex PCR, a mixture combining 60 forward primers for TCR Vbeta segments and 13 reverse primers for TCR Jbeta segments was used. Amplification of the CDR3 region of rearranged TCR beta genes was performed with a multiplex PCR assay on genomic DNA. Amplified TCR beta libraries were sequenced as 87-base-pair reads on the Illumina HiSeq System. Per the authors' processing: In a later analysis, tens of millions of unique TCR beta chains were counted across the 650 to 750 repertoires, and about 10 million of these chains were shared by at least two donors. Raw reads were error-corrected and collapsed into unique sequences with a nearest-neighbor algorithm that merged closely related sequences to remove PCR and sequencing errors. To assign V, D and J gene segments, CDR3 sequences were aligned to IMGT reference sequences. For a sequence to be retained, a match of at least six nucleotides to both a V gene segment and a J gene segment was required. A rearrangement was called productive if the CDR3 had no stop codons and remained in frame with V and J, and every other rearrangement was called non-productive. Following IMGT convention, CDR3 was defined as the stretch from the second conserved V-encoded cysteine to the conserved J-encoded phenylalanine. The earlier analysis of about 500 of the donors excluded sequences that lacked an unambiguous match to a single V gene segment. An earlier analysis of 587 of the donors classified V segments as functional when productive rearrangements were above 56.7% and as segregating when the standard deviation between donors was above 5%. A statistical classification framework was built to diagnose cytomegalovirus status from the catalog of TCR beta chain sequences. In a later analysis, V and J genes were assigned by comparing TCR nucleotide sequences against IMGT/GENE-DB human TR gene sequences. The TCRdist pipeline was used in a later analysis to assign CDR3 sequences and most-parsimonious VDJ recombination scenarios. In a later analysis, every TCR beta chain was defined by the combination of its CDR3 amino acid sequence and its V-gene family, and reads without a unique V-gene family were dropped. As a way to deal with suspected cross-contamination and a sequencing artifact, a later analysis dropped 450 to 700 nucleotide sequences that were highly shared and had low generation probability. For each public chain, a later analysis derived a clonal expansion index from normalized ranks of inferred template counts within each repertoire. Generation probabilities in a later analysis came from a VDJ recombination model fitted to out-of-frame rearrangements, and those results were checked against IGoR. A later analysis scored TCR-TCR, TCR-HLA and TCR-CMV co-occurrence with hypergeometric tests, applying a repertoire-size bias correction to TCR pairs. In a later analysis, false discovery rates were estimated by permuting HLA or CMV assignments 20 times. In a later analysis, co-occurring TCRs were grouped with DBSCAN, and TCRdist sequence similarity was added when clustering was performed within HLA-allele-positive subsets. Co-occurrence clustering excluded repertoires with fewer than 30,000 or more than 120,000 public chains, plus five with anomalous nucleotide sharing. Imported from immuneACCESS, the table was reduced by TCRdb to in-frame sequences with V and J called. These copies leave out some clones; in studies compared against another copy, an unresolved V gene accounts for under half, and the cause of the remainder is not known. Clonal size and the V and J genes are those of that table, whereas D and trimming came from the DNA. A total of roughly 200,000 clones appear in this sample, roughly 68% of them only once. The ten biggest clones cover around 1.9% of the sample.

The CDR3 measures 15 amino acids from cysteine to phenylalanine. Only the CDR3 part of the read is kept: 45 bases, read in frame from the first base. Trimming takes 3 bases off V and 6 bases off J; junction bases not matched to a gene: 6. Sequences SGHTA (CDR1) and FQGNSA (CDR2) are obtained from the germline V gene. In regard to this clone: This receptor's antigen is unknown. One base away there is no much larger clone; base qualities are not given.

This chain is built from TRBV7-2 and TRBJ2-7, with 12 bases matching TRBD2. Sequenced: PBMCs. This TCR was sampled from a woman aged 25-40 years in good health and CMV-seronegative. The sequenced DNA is TGTGCCAGCAGCTTCCGACTAGCGGGAGAAACCGAGCAGTACTTC. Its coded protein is CASSFRLAGETEQYF.